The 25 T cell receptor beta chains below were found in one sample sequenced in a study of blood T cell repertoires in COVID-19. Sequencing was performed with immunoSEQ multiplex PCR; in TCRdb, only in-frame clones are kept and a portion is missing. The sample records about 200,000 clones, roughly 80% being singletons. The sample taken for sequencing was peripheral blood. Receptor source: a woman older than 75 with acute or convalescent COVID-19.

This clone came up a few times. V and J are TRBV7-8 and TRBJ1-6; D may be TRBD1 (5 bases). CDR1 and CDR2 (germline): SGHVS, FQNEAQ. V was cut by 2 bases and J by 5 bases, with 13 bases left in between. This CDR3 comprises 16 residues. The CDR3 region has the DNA TGTGCCAGCAGCTTAAATCAGGGAAGGGATAATTCACCCCTCCACTTT. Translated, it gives CASSLNQGRDNSPLHF.

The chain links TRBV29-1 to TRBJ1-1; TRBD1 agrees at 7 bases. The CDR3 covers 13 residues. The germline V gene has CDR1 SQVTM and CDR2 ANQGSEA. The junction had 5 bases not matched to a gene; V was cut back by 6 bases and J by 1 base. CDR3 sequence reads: CSVEDRRNTEAFF. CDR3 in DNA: TGCAGCGTGGAGGACAGGAGGAACACTGAAGCTTTCTTT.

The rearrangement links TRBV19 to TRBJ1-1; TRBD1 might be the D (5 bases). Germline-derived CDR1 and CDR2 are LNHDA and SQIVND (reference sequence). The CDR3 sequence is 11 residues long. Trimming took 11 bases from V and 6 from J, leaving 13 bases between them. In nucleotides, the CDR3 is TGTGCCGCCGCGGGGGACGCTGAAGCTTTCTTT. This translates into CAAAGDAEAFF.

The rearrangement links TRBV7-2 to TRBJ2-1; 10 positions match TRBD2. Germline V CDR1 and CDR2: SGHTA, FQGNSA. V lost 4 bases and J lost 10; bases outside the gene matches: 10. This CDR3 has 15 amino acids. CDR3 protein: CASSSSQISGGEQFF. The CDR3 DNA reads TGTGCCAGCAGCTCATCCCAGATTAGCGGGGGGGAGCAGTTCTTC.

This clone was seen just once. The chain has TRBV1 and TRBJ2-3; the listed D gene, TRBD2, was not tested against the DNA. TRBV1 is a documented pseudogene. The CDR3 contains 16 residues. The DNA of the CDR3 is TGCACCAGCAGCTACCGGGGCCCCAGACTAGCCGATACGCAGTATTTT. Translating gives CTSSYRGPRLADTQYF.

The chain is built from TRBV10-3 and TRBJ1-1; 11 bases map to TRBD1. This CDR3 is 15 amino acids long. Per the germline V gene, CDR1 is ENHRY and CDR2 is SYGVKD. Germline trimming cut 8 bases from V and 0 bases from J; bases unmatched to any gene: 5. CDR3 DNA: TGTGCCATCGGGGAGGGACAGGGGGTGAACACTGAAGCTTTCTTT. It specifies CAIGEGQGVNTEAFF.

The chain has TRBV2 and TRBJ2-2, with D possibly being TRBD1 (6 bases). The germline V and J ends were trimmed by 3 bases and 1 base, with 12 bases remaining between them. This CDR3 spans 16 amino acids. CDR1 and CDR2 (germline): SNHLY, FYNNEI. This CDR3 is CASSDNQGRNTGELFF. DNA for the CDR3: TGTGCCAGCAGTGATAATCAGGGGAGGAACACCGGGGAGCTGTTTTTT.

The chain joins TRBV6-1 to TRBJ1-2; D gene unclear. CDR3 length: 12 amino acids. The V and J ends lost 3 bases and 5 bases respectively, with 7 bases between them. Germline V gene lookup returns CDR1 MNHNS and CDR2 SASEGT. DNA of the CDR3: TGTGCCAGCAGTGACGTCGCGTATGGCTACACCTTC. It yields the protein CASSDVAYGYTF.

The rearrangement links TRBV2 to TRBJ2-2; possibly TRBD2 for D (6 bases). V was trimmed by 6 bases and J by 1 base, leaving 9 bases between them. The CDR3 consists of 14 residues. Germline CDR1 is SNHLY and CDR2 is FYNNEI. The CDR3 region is CASRTGVNTGELFF. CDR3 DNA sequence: TGTGCCAGCAGGACGGGGGTGAACACCGGGGAGCTGTTTTTT.

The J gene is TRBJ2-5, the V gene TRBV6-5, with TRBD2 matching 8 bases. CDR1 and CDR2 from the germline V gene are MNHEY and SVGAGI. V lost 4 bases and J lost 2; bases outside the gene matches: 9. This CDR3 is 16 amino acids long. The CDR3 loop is CASSWGSGDYQETQYF. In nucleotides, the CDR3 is TGTGCCAGCAGTTGGGGTAGCGGGGACTATCAAGAGACCCAGTACTTC.

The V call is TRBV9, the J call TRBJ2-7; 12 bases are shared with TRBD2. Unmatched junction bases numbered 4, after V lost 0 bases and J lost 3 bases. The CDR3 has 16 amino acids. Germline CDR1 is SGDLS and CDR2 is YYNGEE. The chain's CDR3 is CASSVGPSGGGYEQYF. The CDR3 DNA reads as TGTGCCAGCAGCGTAGGGCCTAGCGGGGGGGGCTACGAGCAGTACTTC.

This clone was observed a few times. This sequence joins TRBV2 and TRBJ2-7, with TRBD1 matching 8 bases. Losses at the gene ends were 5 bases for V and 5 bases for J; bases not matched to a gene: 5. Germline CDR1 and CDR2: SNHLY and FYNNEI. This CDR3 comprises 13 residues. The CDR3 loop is CASSSTTGDEQYF. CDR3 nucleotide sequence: TGTGCCAGCAGTTCTACGACAGGGGACGAGCAGTACTTC.

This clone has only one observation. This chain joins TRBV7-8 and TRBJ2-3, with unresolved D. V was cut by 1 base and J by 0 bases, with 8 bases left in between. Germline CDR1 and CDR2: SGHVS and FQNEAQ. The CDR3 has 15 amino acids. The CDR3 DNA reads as TGTGCCAGCAGCTTAGACGGCGGAAGCACAGATACGCAGTATTTT. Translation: CASSLDGGSTDTQYF.

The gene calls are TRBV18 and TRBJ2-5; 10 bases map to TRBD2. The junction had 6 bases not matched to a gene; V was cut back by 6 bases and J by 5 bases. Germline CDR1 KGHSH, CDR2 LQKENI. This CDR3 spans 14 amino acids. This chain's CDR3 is CASSPTSGKETQYF. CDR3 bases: TGTGCCAGCTCCCCAACTAGCGGGAAGGAGACCCAGTACTTC.

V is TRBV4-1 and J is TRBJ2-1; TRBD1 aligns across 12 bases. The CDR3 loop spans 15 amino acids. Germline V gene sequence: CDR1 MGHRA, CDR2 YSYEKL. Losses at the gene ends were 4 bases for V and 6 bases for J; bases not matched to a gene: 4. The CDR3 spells CASSPGQGARNEQFF. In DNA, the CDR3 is TGCGCCAGCAGCCCGGGACAGGGGGCGCGCAATGAGCAGTTCTTC.

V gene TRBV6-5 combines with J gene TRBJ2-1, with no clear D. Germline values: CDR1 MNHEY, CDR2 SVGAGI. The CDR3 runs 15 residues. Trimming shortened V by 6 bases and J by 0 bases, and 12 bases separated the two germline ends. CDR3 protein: CASRPTLSSYNEQFF. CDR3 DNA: TGTGCCAGCAGACCAACTTTGAGCTCCTACAATGAGCAGTTCTTC.

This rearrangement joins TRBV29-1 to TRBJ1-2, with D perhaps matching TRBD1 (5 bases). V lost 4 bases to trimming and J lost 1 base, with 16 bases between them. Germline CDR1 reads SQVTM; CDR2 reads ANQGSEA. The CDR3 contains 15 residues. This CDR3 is CSVAKETVINYGYTF. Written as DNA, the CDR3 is TGCAGCGTTGCAAAAGAGACAGTGATTAACTATGGCTACACCTTC.

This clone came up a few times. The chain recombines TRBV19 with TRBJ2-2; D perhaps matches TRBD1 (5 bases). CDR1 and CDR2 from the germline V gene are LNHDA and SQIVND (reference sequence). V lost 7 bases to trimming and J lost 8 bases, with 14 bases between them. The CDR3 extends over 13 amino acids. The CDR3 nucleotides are TGTGCCAGTAAGGGGCCAGGAAGGGGGGAGCTGTTTTTT. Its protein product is CASKGPGRGELFF.

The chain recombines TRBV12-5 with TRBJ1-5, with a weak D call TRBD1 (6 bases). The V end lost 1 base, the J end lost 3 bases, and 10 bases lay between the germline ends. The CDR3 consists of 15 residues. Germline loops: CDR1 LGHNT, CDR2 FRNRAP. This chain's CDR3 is CASGLEDSPNQPQHF. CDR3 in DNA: TGTGCTAGTGGTTTGGAGGACAGCCCCAATCAGCCCCAGCATTTT.

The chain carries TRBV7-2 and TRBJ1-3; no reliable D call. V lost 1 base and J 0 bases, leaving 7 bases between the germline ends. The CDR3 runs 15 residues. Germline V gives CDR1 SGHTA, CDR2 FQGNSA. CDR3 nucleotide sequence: TGTGCCAGCAGCTTAGAACAGAACTCTGGAAACACCATATATTTT. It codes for CASSLEQNSGNTIYF.

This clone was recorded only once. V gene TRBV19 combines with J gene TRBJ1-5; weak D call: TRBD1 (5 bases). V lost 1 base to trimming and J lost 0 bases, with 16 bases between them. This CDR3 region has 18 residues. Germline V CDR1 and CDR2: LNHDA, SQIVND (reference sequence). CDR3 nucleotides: TGTGCCAGTAGTATAGGTGGGGCAGGATGGGGTAGCAATCAGCCCCAGCATTTT. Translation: CASSIGGAGWGSNQPQHF.

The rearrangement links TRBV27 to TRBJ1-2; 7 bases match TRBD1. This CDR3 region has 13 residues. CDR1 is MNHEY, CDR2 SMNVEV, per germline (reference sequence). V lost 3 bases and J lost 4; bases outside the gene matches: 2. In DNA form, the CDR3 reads TGTGCCAGCAGTTTTAAGGGGGCCTATGGCTACACCTTC. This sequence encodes CASSFKGAYGYTF.

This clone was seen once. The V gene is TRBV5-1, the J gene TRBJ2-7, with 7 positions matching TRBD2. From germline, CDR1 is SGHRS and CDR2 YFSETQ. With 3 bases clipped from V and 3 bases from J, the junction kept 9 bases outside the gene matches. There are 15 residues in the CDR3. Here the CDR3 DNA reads TGCGCCAGCAGCTCCCAGCGGGGACGGAGCTACGAGCAGTACTTC. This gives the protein CASSSQRGRSYEQYF.

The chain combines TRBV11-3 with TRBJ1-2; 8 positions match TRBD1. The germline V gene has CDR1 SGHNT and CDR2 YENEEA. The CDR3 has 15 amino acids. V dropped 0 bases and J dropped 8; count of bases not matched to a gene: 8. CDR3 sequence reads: CASSLDSTGTGGYTF. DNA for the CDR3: TGTGCCAGCAGCTTAGATTCGACCGGGACAGGCGGCTACACCTTC.

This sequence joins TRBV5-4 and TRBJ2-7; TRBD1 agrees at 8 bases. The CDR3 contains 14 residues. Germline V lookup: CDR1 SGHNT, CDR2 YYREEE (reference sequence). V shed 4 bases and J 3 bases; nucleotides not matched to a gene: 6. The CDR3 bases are TGTGCCAGCAGCGATTCAGGGGGCGGCTACGAGCAGTACTTC. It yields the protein CASSDSGGGYEQYF.